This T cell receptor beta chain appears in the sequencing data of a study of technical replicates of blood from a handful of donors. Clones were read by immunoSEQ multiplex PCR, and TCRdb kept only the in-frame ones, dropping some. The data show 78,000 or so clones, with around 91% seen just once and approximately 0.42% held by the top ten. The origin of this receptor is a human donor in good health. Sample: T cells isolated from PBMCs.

CDR3 amino acids: CASSPPTSRSSYEQYF. The CDR3 DNA follows: TGTGCCAGCAGCCCCCCGACTAGCCGGAGCTCCTACGAGCAGTACTTC. V usage is TRBV7-9 and J usage is TRBJ2-7, with 7 positions matching TRBD2. CDR3 length: 16 amino acids. V was clipped by 5 bases and J by 0 bases; unmatched bases: 10. CDR1 and CDR2 from the germline V gene are SEHNR and FQNEAQ (reference sequence).